This T cell receptor beta chain was obtained from a study of control samples from healthy donors and cancer patients. Germline V gene data show CDR1 as MGHRA and CDR2 as YSYEKL. CDR3 size: 15 residues. V lost 4 bases and J 14 bases, leaving 21 bases between the germline ends. Data came from immunoSEQ multiplex PCR; TCRdb stores just in-frame clones and leaves some out. The data contain 130,000 or so clones, 89% of them singletons. Material for sequencing was blood. The clonotype originates from a man aged 45-60 years in good health. V and J are TRBV4-1 and TRBJ1-6; no clear D. The CDR3 bases are TGCGCCAGCAGCCCCCCGACGGACCCCTCTCCTACCCTCCACTTT. This encodes CASSPPTDPSPTLHF.